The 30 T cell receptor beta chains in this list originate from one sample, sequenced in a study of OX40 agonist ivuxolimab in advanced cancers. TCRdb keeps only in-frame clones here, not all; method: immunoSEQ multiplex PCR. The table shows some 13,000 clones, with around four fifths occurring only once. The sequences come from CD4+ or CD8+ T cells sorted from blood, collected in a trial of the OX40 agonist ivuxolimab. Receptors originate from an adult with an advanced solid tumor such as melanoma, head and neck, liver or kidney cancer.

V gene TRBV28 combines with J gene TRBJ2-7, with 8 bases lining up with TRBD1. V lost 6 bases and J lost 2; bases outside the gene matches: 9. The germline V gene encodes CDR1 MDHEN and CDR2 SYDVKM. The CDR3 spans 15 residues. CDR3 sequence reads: CASSLEAGGPYEQYF. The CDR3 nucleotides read TGTGCCAGCAGCTTAGAGGCAGGGGGCCCCTACGAGCAGTACTTC. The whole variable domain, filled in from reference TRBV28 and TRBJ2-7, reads DVKVTQSSRYLVKRTGEKVFLECVQDMDHENMFWYRQDPGLGLRLIYFSYDVKMKEKGDIPEGYSVSREKKERFSLILESASTNQTSMYLCASSLEAGGPYEQYFGPGTRLTVT.

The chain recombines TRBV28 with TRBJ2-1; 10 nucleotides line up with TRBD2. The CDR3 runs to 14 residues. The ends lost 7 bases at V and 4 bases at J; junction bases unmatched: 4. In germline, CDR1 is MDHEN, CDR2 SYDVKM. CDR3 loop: CASIGTSVYNEQFF. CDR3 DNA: TGTGCCAGCATCGGGACTAGCGTATACAATGAGCAGTTCTTC.

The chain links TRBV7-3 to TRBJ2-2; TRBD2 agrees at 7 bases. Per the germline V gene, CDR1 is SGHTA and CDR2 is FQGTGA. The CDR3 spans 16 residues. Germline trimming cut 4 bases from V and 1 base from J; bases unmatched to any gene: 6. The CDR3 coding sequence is TGTGCCAGCAGCTCCTTCCCGGGGGGGAACACCGGGGAGCTGTTTTTT. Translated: CASSSFPGGNTGELFF.

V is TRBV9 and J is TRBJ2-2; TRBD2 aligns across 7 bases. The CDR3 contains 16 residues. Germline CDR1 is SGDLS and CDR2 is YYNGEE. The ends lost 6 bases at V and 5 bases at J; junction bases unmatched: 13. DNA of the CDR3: TGTGCCAGCACCAAAAGTCCCGGGGGAGGGACCGGGGAGCTGTTTTTT. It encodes CASTKSPGGGTGELFF.

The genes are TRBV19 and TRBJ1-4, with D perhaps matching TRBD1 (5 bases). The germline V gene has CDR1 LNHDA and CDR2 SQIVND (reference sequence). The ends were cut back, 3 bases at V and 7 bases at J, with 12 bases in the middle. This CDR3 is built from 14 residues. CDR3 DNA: TGTGCCAGTAGTATGGGGCTGGCGGCTGAAAAACTGTTTTTT. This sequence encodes CASSMGLAAEKLFF.

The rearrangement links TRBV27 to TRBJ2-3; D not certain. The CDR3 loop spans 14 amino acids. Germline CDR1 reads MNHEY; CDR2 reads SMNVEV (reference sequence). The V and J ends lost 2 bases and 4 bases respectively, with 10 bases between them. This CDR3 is CASSLIGSADTQYF. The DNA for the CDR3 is TGTGCCAGCAGTTTAATCGGGTCGGCAGATACGCAGTATTTT.

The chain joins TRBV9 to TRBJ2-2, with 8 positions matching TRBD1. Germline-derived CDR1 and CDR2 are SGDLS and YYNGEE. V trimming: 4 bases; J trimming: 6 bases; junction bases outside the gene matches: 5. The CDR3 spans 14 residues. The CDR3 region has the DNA TGTGCCAGCAGCCTCGACAGGGGTGCCGGGGAGCTGTTTTTT. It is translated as CASSLDRGAGELFF.

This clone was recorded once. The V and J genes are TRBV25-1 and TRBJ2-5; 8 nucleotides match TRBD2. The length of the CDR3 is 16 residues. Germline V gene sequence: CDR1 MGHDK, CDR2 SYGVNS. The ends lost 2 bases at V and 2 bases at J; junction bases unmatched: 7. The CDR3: CASSEMGVAGQETQYF. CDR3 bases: TGTGCCAGCAGTGAAATGGGAGTAGCGGGACAAGAGACCCAGTACTTC. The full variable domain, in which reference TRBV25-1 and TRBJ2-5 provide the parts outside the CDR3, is EADIYQTPRYLVIGTGKKITLECSQTMGHDKMYWYQQDPGMELHLIHYSYGVNSTEKGDLSSESTVSRIRTEHFPLTLESARPSHTSQYLCASSEMGVAGQETQYFGPGTRLLVL.

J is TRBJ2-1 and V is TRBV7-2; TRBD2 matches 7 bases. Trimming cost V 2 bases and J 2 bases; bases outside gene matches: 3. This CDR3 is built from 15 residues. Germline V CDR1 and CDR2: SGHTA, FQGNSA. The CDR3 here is CASSLRAGTYNEQFF. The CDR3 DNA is TGTGCCAGCAGCTTAAGAGCGGGAACCTACAATGAGCAGTTCTTC.

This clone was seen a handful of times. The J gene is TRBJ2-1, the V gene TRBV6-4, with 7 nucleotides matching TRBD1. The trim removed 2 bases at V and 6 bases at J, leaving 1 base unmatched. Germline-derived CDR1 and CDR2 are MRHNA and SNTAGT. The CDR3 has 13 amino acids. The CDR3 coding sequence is TGTGCCAGCAGTGACCGGGACAGCAATGAGCAGTTCTTC. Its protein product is CASSDRDSNEQFF.

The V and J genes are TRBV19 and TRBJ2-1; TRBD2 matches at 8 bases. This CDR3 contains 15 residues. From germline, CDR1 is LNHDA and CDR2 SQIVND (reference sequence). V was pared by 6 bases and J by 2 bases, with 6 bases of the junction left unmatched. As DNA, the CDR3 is TGTGCCAGTAGGCTGACGGGAGGGCCCTACAATGAGCAGTTCTTC. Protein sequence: CASRLTGGPYNEQFF.

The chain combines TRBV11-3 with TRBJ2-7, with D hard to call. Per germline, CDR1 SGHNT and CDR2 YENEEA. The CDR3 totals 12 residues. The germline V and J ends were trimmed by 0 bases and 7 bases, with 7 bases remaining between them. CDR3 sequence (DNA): TGTGCCAGCAGCTTAGATGCGCGAGAGCAGTACTTC. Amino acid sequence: CASSLDAREQYF.

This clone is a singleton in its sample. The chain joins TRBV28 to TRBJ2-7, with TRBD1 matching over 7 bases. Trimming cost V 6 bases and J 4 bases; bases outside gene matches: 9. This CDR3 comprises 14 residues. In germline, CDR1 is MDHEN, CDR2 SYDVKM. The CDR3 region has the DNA TGTGCCAGCAGCTCCGACAGGGAGACATACGAGCAGTACTTC. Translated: CASSSDRETYEQYF. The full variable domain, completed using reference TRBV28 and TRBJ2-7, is DVKVTQSSRYLVKRTGEKVFLECVQDMDHENMFWYRQDPGLGLRLIYFSYDVKMKEKGDIPEGYSVSREKKERFSLILESASTNQTSMYLCASSSDRETYEQYFGPGTRLTVT.

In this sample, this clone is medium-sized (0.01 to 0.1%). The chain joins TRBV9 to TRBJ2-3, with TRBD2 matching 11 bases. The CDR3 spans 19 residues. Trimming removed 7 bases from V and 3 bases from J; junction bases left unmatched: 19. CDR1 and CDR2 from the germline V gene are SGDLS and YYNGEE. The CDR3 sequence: CASSDSLAGGMGPTDTQYF. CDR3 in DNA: TGTGCCAGCTCCGACTCCTTAGCGGGAGGGATGGGCCCAACAGATACGCAGTATTTT. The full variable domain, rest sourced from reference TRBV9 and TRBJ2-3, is DSGVTQTPKHLITATGQRVTLRCSPRSGDLSVYWYQQSLDQGLQFLIQYYNGEERAKGNILERFSAQQFPDLHSELNLSSLELGDSALYFCASSDSLAGGMGPTDTQYFGPGTRLTVL.

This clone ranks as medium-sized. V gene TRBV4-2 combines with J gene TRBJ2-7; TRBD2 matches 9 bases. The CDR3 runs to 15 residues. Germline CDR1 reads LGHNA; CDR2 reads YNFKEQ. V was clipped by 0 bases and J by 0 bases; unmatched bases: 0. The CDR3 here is CASSQDSGSSYEQYF. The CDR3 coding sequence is TGTGCCAGCAGCCAAGATAGCGGGAGCTCCTACGAGCAGTACTTC.

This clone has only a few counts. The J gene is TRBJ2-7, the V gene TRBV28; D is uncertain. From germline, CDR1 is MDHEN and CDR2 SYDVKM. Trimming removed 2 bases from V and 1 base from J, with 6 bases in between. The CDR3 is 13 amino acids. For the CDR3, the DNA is TGTGCCAGCAGTTTAGAAGGATCCTACGAGCAGTACTTC. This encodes CASSLEGSYEQYF.

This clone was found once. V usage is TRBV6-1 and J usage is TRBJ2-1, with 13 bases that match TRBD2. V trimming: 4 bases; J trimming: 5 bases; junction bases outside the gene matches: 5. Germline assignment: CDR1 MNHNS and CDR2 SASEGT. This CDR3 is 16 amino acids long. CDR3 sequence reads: CASSVWTSGRNNEQFF. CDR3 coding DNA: TGTGCCAGCAGTGTCTGGACTAGCGGGAGAAACAATGAGCAGTTCTTC.

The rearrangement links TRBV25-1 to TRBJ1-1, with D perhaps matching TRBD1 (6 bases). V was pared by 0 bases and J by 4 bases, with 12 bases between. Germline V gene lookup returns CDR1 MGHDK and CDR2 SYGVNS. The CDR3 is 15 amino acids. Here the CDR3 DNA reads TGTGCCAGCAGTGAATATCAGGGGTCGGGCACTGAAGCTTTCTTT. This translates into CASSEYQGSGTEAFF.

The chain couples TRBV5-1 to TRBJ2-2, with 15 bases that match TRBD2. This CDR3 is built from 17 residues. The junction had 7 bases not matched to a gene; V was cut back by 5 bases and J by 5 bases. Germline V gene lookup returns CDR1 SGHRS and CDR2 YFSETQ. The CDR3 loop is CASRPGLAGGGTGELFF. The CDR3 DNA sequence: TGCGCCAGCAGGCCGGGACTAGCGGGAGGAGGAACCGGGGAGCTGTTTTTT.

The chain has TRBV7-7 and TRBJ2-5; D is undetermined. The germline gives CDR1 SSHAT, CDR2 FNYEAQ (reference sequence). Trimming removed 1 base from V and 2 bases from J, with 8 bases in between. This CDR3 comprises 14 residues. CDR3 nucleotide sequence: TGTGCCAGCAGCTTAGGTGTGCAGCAAGAGACCCAGTACTTC. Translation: CASSLGVQQETQYF.

CDR3: CASSLSLLAGVNEQFF. The CDR3 region has the DNA TGTGCCAGCAGCTTATCCCTACTAGCGGGAGTAAATGAGCAGTTCTTC. The chain links TRBV7-9 to TRBJ2-1; TRBD2 agrees at 11 bases. The CDR3 contains 16 residues. CDR1 and CDR2 from the germline V gene are SEHNR and FQNEAQ (reference sequence). The trim removed 2 bases at V and 7 bases at J, leaving 7 bases unmatched.

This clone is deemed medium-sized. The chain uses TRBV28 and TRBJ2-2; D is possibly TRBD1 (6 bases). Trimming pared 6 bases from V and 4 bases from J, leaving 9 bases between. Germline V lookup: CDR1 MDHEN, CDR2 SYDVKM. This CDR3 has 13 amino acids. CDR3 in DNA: TGTGCCAGCAGCACCAGGGGCACCGGGGAGCTGTTTTTT. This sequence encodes CASSTRGTGELFF. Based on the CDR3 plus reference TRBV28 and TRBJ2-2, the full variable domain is DVKVTQSSRYLVKRTGEKVFLECVQDMDHENMFWYRQDPGLGLRLIYFSYDVKMKEKGDIPEGYSVSREKKERFSLILESASTNQTSMYLCASSTRGTGELFFGEGSRLTVL.

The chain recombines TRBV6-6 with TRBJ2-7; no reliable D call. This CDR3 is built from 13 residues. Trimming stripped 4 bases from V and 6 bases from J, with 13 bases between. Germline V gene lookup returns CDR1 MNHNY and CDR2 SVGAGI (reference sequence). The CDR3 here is CASSSLGTGEQYF. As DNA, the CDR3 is TGTGCCAGCAGTTCCCTTGGTACGGGCGAGCAGTACTTC.

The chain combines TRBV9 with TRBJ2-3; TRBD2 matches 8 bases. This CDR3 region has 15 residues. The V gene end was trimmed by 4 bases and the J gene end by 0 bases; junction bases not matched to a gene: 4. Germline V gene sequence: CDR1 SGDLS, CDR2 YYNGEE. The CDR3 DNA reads TGTGCCAGCAGCTTTAGCGGGACTAGCACAGATACGCAGTATTTT. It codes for CASSFSGTSTDTQYF.

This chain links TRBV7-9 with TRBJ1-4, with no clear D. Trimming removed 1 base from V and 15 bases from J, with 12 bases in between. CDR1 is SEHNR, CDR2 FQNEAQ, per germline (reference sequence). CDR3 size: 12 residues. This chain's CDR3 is CASSLGTAGLFF. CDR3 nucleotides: TGTGCCAGCAGCTTAGGTACGGCCGGGTTGTTTTTT.

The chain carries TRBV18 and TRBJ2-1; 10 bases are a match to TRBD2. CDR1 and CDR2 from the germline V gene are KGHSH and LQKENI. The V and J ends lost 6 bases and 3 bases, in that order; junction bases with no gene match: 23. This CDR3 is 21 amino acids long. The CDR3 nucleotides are TGTGCCAGCTCCGCACCCACAGGGTCTGCTAGCGGGAGACCAATCTACAATGAGCAGTTCTTC. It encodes CASSAPTGSASGRPIYNEQFF.

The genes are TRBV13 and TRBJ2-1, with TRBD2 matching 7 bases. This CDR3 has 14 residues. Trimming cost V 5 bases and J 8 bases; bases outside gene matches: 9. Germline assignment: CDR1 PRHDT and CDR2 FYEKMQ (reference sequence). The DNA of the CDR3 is TGTGCCAGCAGCCCGGCGGGAGTTCTGGATGAGCAGTTCTTC. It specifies CASSPAGVLDEQFF.

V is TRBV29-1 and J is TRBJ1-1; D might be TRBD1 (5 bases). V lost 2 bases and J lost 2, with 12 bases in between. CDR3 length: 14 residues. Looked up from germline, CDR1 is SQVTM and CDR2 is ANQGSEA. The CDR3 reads CSVEIGTGNTEAFF. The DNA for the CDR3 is TGCAGCGTTGAAATTGGGACCGGTAACACTGAAGCTTTCTTT.

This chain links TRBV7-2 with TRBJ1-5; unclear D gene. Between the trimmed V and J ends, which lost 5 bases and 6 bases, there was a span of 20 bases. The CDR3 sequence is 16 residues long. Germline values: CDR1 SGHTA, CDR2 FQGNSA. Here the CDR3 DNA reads TGTGCCAGCAGCCAAGAGATGGGAATAAGATCTCAGCCCCAGCATTTT. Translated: CASSQEMGIRSQPQHF.

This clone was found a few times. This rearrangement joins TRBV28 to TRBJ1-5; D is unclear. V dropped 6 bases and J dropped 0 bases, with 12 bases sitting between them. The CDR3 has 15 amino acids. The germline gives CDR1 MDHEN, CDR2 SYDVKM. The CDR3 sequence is CASSLDGNSNQPQHF. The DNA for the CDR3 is TGTGCCAGCAGCCTTGACGGTAATAGCAATCAGCCCCAGCATTTT.